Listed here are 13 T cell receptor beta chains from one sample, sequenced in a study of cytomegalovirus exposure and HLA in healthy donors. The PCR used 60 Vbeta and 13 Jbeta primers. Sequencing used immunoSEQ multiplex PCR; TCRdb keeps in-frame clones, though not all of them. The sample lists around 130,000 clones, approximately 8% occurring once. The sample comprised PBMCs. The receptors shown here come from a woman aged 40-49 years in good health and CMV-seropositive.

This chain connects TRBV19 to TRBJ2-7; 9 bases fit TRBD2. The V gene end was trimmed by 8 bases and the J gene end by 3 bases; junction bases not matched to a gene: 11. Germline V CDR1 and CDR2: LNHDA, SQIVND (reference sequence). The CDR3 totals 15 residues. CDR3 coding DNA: TGTGCCAGTGGCCTCAGCGGGGGGCCCCTCTACGAGCAGTACTTC. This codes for CASGLSGGPLYEQYF.

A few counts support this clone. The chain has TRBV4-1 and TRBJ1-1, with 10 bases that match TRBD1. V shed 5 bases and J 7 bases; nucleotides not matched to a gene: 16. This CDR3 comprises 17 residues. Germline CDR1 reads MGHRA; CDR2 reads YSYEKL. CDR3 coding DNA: TGCGCCAGCAGCTCCTCCGGGACAGGGGTTAAGTTACTTGAAGCTTTCTTT. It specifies CASSSSGTGVKLLEAFF.

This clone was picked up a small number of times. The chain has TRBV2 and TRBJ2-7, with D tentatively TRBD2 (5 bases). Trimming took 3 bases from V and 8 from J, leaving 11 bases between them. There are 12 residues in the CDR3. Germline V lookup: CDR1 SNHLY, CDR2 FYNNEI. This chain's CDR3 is CASSEERAKQYF. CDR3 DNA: TGTGCCAGCAGTGAGGAGAGGGCGAAGCAGTACTTC.

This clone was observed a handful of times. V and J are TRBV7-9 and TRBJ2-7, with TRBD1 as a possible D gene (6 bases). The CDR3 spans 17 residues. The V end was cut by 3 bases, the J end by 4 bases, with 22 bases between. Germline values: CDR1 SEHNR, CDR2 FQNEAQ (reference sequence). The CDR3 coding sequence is TGTGCCAGCAGCTTCGGAAGCTTGGGCAGGGGCAATTACGAGCAGTACTTC. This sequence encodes CASSFGSLGRGNYEQYF.

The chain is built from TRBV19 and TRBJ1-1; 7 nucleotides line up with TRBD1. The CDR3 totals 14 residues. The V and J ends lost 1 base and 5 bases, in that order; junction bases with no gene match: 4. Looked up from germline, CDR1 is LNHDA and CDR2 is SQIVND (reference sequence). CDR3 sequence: CASSIGPRGTEAFF. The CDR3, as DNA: TGTGCCAGTAGTATAGGGCCCAGGGGGACTGAAGCTTTCTTT.

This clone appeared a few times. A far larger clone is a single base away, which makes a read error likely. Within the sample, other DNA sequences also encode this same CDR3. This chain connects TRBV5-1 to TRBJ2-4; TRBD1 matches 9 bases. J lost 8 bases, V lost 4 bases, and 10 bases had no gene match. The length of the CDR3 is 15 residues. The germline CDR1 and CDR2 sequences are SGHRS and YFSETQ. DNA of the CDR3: TGCGCCAGCAGCCCTTGGACAGGGGAACAGGACATTCAGTACTTC. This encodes CASSPWTGEQDIQYF.

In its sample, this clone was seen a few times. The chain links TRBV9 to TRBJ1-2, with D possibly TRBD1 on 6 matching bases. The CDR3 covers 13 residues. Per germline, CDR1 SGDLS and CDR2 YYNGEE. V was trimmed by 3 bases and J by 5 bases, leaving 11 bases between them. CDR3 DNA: TGTGCCAGCAGCGCTGTACAGGGTTATGGCTACACCTTC. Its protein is CASSAVQGYGYTF.

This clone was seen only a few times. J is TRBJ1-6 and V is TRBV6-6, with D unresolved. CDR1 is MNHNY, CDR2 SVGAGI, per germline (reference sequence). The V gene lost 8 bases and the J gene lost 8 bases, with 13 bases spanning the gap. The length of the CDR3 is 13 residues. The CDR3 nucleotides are TGTGCCAGCCGAGCGATAGCAGATTCACCCCTCCACTTT. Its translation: CASRAIADSPLHF.

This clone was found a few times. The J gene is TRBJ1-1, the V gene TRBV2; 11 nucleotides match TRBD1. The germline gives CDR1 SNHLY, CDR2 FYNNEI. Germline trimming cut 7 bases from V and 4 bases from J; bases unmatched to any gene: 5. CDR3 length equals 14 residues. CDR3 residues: CASNGQGAGTEAFF. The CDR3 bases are TGTGCCAGCAACGGACAGGGGGCAGGCACTGAAGCTTTCTTT.

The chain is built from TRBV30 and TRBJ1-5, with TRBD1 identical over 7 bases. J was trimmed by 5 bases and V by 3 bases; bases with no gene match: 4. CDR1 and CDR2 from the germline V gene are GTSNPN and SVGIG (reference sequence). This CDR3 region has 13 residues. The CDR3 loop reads CAWSIQGDQPQHF. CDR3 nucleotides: TGTGCCTGGAGCATCCAGGGGGATCAGCCCCAGCATTTT.

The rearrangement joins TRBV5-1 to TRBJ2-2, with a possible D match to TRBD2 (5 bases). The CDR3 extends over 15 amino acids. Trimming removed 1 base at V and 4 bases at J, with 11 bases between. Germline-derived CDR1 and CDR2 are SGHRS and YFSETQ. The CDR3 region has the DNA TGCGCCAGCAGCTTGCGCGGGCCATCCACCGGGGAGCTGTTTTTT. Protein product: CASSLRGPSTGELFF. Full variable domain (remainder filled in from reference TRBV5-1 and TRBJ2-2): KAGVTQTPRYLIKTRGQQVTLSCSPISGHRSVSWYQQTPGQGLQFLFEYFSETQRNKGNFPGRFSGRQFSNSRSEMNVSTLELGDSALYLCASSLRGPSTGELFFGEGSRLTVL.

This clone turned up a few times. CDR3 residues: CASSRSGTGGTTEAFF. The CDR3 nucleotides are TGTGCCAGCAGCCGCTCCGGGACAGGGGGGACCACTGAAGCTTTCTTT. The genes are TRBV16 and TRBJ1-1; TRBD1 matches 11 bases. The CDR3 totals 16 residues. Germline V gene lookup returns CDR1 KGHSY and CDR2 FQNENV. V lost 4 bases and J lost 4; bases outside the gene matches: 8.

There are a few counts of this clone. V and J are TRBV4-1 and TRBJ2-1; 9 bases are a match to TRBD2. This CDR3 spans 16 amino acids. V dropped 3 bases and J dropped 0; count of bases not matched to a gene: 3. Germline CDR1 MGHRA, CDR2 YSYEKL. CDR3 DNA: TGCGCCAGCAGCCACCTAGCGGGGATCTCCTACAATGAGCAGTTCTTC. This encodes CASSHLAGISYNEQFF.